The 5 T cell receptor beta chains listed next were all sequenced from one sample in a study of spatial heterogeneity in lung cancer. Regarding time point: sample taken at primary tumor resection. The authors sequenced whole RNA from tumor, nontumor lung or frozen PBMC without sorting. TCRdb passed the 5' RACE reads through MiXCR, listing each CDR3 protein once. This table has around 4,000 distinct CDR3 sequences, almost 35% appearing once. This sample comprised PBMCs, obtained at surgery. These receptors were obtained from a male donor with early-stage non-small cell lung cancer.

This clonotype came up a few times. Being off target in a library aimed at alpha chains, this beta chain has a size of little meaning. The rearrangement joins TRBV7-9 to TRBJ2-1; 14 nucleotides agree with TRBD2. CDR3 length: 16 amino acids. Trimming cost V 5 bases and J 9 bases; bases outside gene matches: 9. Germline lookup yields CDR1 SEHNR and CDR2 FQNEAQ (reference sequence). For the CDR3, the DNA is TGTGCCAGCAGCCCGGGACTAGCGGGAGACCTCTCTGAGCAGTTCTTC. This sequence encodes CASSPGLAGDLSEQFF.

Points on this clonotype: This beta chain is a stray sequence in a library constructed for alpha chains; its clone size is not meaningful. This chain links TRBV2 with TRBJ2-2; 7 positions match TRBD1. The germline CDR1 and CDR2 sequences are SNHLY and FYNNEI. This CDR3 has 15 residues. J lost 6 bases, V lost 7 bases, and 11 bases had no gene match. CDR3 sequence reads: CASTGGQTFPGELFF. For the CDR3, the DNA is TGTGCCAGCACAGGGGGACAGACATTCCCCGGGGAGCTGTTTTTT.

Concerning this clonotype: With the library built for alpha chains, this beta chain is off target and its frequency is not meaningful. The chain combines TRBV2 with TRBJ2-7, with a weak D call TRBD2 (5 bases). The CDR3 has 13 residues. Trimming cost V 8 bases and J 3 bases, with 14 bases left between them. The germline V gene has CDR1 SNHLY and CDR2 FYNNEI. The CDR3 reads CASVEGRGYEQYF. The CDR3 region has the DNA TGTGCCAGCGTAGAAGGACGGGGCTACGAGCAGTACTTC. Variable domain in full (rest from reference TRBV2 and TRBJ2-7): EPEVTQTPSHQVTQMGQEVILRCVPISNHLYFYWYRQILGQKVEFLVSFYNNEISEKSEIFDDQFSVERPDGSNFTLKIRSTKLEDSAMYFCASVEGRGYEQYFGPGTRLTVT.

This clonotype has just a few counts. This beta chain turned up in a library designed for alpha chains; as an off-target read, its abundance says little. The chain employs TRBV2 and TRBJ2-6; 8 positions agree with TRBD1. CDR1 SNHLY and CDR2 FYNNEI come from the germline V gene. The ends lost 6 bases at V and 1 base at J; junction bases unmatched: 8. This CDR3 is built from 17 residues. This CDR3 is CASSPGQGRSGANVLTF. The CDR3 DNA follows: TGTGCCAGCAGCCCCGGACAGGGTAGATCTGGGGCCAACGTCCTGACTTTC.

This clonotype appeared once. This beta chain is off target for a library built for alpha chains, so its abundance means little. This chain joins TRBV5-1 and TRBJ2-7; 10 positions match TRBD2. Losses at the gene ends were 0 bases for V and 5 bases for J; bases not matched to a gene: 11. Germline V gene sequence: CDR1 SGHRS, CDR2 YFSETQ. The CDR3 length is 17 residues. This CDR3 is CASSLAGIAGGPDEQYF. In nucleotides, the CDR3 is TGCGCCAGCAGCTTGGCGGGGATAGCGGGAGGCCCGGACGAGCAGTACTTC.